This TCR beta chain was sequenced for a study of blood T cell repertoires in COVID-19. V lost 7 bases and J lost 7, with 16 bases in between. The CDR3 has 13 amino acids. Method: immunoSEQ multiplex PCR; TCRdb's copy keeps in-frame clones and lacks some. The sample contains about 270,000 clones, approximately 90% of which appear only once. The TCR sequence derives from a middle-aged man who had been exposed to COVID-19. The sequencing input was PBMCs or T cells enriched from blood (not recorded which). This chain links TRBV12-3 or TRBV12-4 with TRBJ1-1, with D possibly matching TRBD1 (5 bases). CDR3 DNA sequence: TGTGCCAGCATCCTACATCAGCAGGGTGAAGCTTTCTTT. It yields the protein CASILHQQGEAFF.